The clone carrying this T cell receptor beta chain was picked up many times. RNA transcripts provided the source from which TCR beta CDR3 regions were amplified. RT-PCR in the first round (using the HTBI primer set) targeted the TCR CDR3. Each CDR3 protein gets one entry after TCRdb re-called the multiplex PCR reads with MiXCR. There are hundreds of thousands of distinct CDR3 sequences in the sample; about 14% occur only once, and about 9.4% lies in the top ten. This sample is drawn from a study of T cells in Graves' hyperthyroidism and ophthalmopathy. The CDR3 extends over 16 amino acids. V dropped 0 bases and J dropped 8; count of bases not matched to a gene: 13. Germline values: CDR1 DFQATT, CDR2 SNEGSKA (reference sequence).

The specimen sequenced was blood. The genes are TRBV20-1 and TRBJ2-1, with 7 bases aligning to TRBD2. This TCR derives from a woman younger than 30 with Graves' hyperthyroidism. Here the CDR3 reads CSARDLLAPKTYEQFF. The CDR3 bases are TGCAGTGCTAGAGACCTACTAGCGCCAAAAACCTATGAGCAGTTCTTC.